The rows below give T cell receptor beta chains drawn from one sample of a study of cytomegalovirus exposure and HLA in healthy donors. Profiling relied on immunoSEQ multiplex PCR, and the TCRdb table lists in-frame clones only, not all of them. The sample has some 130,000 clones; roughly 68% are singletons. Specimen: PBMCs. The receptors shown here come from a woman aged 45-60 years in good health and CMV-seropositive. Each CDR3 is given with its conserved first and last residue. D genes are given only for firm matches. Where a row states a size, it is once, few, many or the class of an expanded clone; other rows omit it.

j_call clone_size d_call v_call cdr3_nt cdr3_aa
TRBJ1-2 . . TRBV5-1 TGCGCCAGCAGCTTGACAGGTTCGGAGGGCTACACCTTC CASSLTGSEGYTF
TRBJ2-2 . . TRBV7-6 TGTGCCAGCAGCTTATTGGGGGGGGGCCGGACCGGGGAGCTGTTTTTT CASSLLGGGRTGELFF
TRBJ2-2 few TRBD1 TRBV29-1 TGCAGCGCAACCGACAGGGGGGGTGACACCGGGGAGCTGTTTTTT CSATDRGGDTGELFF
TRBJ2-3 . . TRBV7-9 TGTGCCAGCAGCTTCCGGGACACAGATACGCAGTATTTT CASSFRDTDTQYF
TRBJ1-2 few TRBD1 TRBV6-5 TGTGCCAGCAGTTCCCCTCGGACAGGGGGCCGGTATGGCTACACCTTC CASSSPRTGGRYGYTF
TRBJ1-1 . . TRBV7-2 TGTGCCAGCAGCTTCCGCTCCCAGGGTGAAGCTTTCTTT CASSFRSQGEAFF
TRBJ1-2 . . TRBV6-1 TGTGCCAGCAGTGCCCAGCGACAGTCTAACTATGGCTACACCTTC CASSAQRQSNYGYTF
TRBJ1-1 once . TRBV12-5 TGTGCTAGTGGGCGGACAGTGGACACTGAAGCTTTCTTT CASGRTVDTEAFF
TRBJ1-1 . . TRBV7-9 TGTGCCAGCAGTCCTGGAGTAGGAGATCCGGACACTGAAGCTTTCTTT CASSPGVGDPDTEAFF
TRBJ1-3 . . TRBV6-6 TGTGCCAGCAGGACTCCCCCTTTTTTCGAAAACACCATATATTTT CASRTPPFFENTIYF
TRBJ2-4 . TRBD1 TRBV6-1 TGTGCCAGCACTCCAGGGGGCTTAGCCAAAAACATTCAGTACTTC CASTPGGLAKNIQYF
TRBJ2-5 . TRBD1 TRBV6-5 TGTGCCAGCCGGACAGGGCGGAGGGAGACCCAGTACTTC CASRTGRRETQYF
TRBJ1-1 few . TRBV29-1 TGCAGCGTTGATCACAGGGAGTCCACTGAAGCTTTCTTT CSVDHRESTEAFF
TRBJ1-1 . TRBD1 TRBV5-6 TGTGCCAGCAGCCGGGACACAGGGGGCTTCGGGAACACTGAAGCTTTCTTT CASSRDTGGFGNTEAFF
TRBJ1-5 . . TRBV6-1 TGTGCCAGCAACCGGGAGAGTTTGAGCAATCAGCCCCAGCATTTT CASNRESLSNQPQHF
TRBJ1-1 once . TRBV2 TGTGCCAGCAGGGGAGGGTTGTGGCTGATTGAAGCTTTCTTT CASRGGLWLIEAFF
TRBJ2-5 . . TRBV29-1 TGCAGCGTTGATTTTCAGAAGAGGGAGACCCAGTACTTC CSVDFQKRETQYF
TRBJ2-5 . . TRBV6-1 TGTGCCAGCAGGTACCAGGGTATCCAAGAGACCCAGTACTTC CASRYQGIQETQYF
TRBJ2-5 . TRBD2 TRBV6-5 TGTGCCAGCACCCGCCTAGCGGGGGTCCAAGAGACCCAGTACTTC CASTRLAGVQETQYF
TRBJ2-7 . . TRBV5-4 TGTGCCAGCAGCTTGATTAACAGAGCCTACGAGCAGTACTTC CASSLINRAYEQYF
TRBJ2-2 . TRBD2 TRBV2 TGTGCCAGCAGTGAACGGCTAGCGGGGGGGCCGAGCACCGGGGAGCTGTTTTTT CASSERLAGGPSTGELFF
TRBJ2-3 . TRBD1 TRBV19 TGTGCCAGCAGACCACAGGGGGCCGGCACAGATACGCAGTATTTT CASRPQGAGTDTQYF
TRBJ2-2 . . TRBV11-2 TGTGCCAGCAGCCCTTGGAGGGGAGGCACCGGGGAGCTGTTTTTT CASSPWRGGTGELFF
TRBJ1-1 . . TRBV6-5 TGTGCCAGCAAAAGGGCGGGGAGGACTGAAGCTTTCTTT CASKRAGRTEAFF
TRBJ1-6 few . TRBV4-1 TGCGCCAGCAGCCAAGTTCCCGGGTCGGGTTCACCCCTCCACTTT CASSQVPGSGSPLHF
TRBJ1-4 . . TRBV7-9 TGTGCCAGCAGCTTCGGTGAAAAACTGTTTTTT CASSFGEKLFF
TRBJ1-2 . . TRBV5-1 TGCGCCAGCAGCTCAGGGGTCTGGAACTATGGCTACACCTTC CASSSGVWNYGYTF
TRBJ1-4 few TRBD1 TRBV30 TGTGCCTGGACGGGACAGGGGGCGGGAGAAAAACTGTTTTTT CAWTGQGAGEKLFF
TRBJ2-1 once TRBD1 TRBV11-2 TGTGCCAGCAGCCAGAACAGGGGGCGTGTGAATGAGCAGTTCTTC CASSQNRGRVNEQFF
TRBJ2-1 few . TRBV2 TGTGCCAGCAGTGAAGTTATTGAGCAGTTCTTC CASSEVIEQFF
TRBJ1-5 . TRBD1 TRBV6-6 TGTGCCAGCAGTTCGACAGGGGATCATCAGCCCCAGCATTTT CASSSTGDHQPQHF
TRBJ2-5 . . TRBV5-1 TGCGCCAGCAGCTTGGTGGCGGGGGAGACCCAGTACTTC CASSLVAGETQYF
TRBJ2-7 . . TRBV11-2 TGTGCCACCAGCCTTGTTGGGGGGGCCCCCTACGAGCAGTACTTC CATSLVGGAPYEQYF
TRBJ2-2 . TRBD2 TRBV2 TGTGCCAGCACCCGGCTAGCGGGGGGGGGCGGGGAGCTGTTTTTT CASTRLAGGGGELFF
TRBJ2-3 once . TRBV10-1 TGCGCCAGCAGGGCCACTATTAGCACAGATACGCAGTATTTT CASRATISTDTQYF
TRBJ1-6 . . TRBV5-1 TGCGCCAGCAGCCTTTCGACAGTGAATAATTCACTCCTCCACTTT CASSLSTVNNSLLHF
TRBJ1-1 few . TRBV5-1 TGCGCCAGCAGCTTGGATTACAGAGAAGCTTTCTTT CASSLDYREAFF
TRBJ2-7 few . TRBV6-5 TGTGCCAGCAGTTACCACAGGGCCCCCTCTTACGAGCAGTACTTC CASSYHRAPSYEQYF
TRBJ1-4 . . TRBV18 TGTGCCAGCTCACCGGGGGCCGGAGAAAAACTGTTTTTT CASSPGAGEKLFF
TRBJ1-1 . . TRBV19 TGTGCCAGTAGTATAAACGGGGGGCCTTTATCAGCTTTCTTT CASSINGGPLSAFF
TRBJ1-1 . . TRBV29-1 TGCAGCGTTGAAGATCTCCGTGAAGCTTTCTTT CSVEDLREAFF
TRBJ1-6 few TRBD1 TRBV18 TGTGCCAGCTCACCGGGGACAGGGGGTTCACCCCTCCACTTT CASSPGTGGSPLHF
TRBJ2-3 . . TRBV25-1 TGTGCCACCGGAGGGACAGATACGCAGTATTTT CATGGTDTQYF
TRBJ2-2 few . TRBV6-5 TGTGCCAGCAGTTCCCAGGGGCGACCGAACACCGGGGAGCTGTTTTTT CASSSQGRPNTGELFF
TRBJ1-3 . . TRBV6-5 TGTGCCACCGGGGGCTCTGGAAACACCATATATTTT CATGGSGNTIYF
TRBJ2-3 . TRBD1 TRBV5-1 TGCGCCAGCAGCCCGGGACAGGGCACGGATACGCAGTATTTT CASSPGQGTDTQYF
TRBJ2-7 . TRBD2 TRBV5-4 TGTGCCAGCAGCTTGGACCCTAGCGGAATACAGTACTTC CASSLDPSGIQYF
TRBJ2-7 . TRBD1 TRBV9 TGTGCCAGCAGCTTGGGACAGGGTCTAAGCTCCTACGAGCAGTACTTC CASSLGQGLSSYEQYF
TRBJ2-3 . . TRBV6-5 TGTGCCACCCTGGGGCCGGATGGGGATACGCAGTATTTT CATLGPDGDTQYF
TRBJ1-2 . . TRBV29-1 TGCAGCCTCTATGGTCTGGGGAGTGGGGACTATGGCTACACCTTC CSLYGLGSGDYGYTF
TRBJ2-5 once TRBD1 TRBV7-9 TGTGCCAGCCGAGAGACAGGGGCGGTCGAGACCCAGTACTTC CASRETGAVETQYF
TRBJ2-3 few TRBD1 TRBV5-8 TGTGCCAGTAAGGGGGCAGGAGATACGCAGTATTTT CASKGAGDTQYF
TRBJ2-3 few . TRBV5-1 TGCGCCAGCAGCCAGCAGGGAAACACAGATACGCAGTATTTT CASSQQGNTDTQYF
TRBJ1-1 . . TRBV5-1 TGCGCCAGCAGCGGGAGGACGGCGAACACTGAAGCTTTCTTT CASSGRTANTEAFF
TRBJ1-2 once . TRBV7-2 TGTGCCAGCAGCTTGGAGCAGATCTATGGCTACACCTTC CASSLEQIYGYTF
TRBJ2-5 once . TRBV6-5 TGTGCCAGCAGTTACAACGGACTGCGGGAAGAGACCCAGTACTTC CASSYNGLREETQYF
TRBJ2-5 . . TRBV2 TGTGCCAGCACCGAATATGGCACAGACCAAGAGACCCAGTACTTC CASTEYGTDQETQYF